This T cell receptor (beta chain) was captured by sequencing in a study of glioma-infiltrating T cells. CDR1 and CDR2 from the germline V gene are SEHNR and FQNEAQ (reference sequence). The CDR3 covers 14 residues. V gave up 4 bases and J gave up 0 bases, with 4 bases separating them. This clonotype was counted at least ten times. Amplification of TCR alpha and beta CDR3 regions from RNA used iRepertoire nested multiplex PCR. Each CDR3 protein gets one entry after TCRdb re-called the multiplex PCR reads with MiXCR. The sample lists roughly 100,000 distinct CDR3 sequences, around 28% occurring once. The TCR sequence derives from a human donor with low-grade glioma or glioblastoma, undergoing nonglioma brain surgery, or in good health (not recorded which). The sample comprised glioma tissue, nonneoplastic brain tissue, or PBMCs (not recorded which). The chain has TRBV7-9 and TRBJ2-6; D unclear. CDR3 bases: TGTGCCAGCAGCTATAGCTCTGGGGCCAACGTCCTGACTTTC. Protein product: CASSYSSGANVLTF.